One sample yielded the 32 T cell receptor delta chains listed below, sequenced in a study of Vδ1+ human thymocytes. Antigens of these TCRs are unknown. Extracted RNA was reverse transcribed into cDNA. CDR3 amplicons came from multiplex PCR with pooled V-gene forward and constant-region reverse primers. TCRdb called clones anew from the multiplex PCR reads with CATT. The sample includes about 27,000 delta-chain clones, 6.5% to 8% of them seen just once. Findings and caveats of the study: In the thymus, TRG and TRD repertoires looked highly polyclonal with Gaussian CDR3 lengths.

The sequenced sample was Vdelta1+ gamma-delta thymocytes from the thymus. Subset: FACS-sorted CD3+ TCRalphabeta- TCRVdelta1+ TCRVdelta2- thymocytes. Receptors originate from a girl under three years old who had congenital heart surgery.

The V and J genes are TRDV1 and TRDJ1; 10 bases line up with TRDD3. Germline V gene lookup returns CDR1 TSWWSYY and CDR2 QGS. V shed 3 bases and J 0 bases; nucleotides not matched to a gene: 19. The CDR3 contains 21 residues. The DNA for the CDR3 is TGTGCTCTTGGGGACGCCACAACTTGGGGGATACCCGCACCCTACACCGATAAACTCATCTTT. Encoded protein: CALGDATTWGIPAPYTDKLIF.

The rearrangement links TRDV1 to TRDJ1; TRDD3 agrees at 12 bases. Germline V gene lookup returns CDR1 TSWWSYY and CDR2 QGS. J lost 2 bases, V lost 1 base, and 8 bases had no gene match. The CDR3 is made up of 18 amino acids. The CDR3 DNA sequence: TGTGCTCTTGGGGAACGGGGCTGGGGGATACGGGAGACCGATAAACTCATCTTT. Residues: CALGERGWGIRETDKLIF.

This clone was observed a few times. The genes are TRDV1 and TRDJ1; no clear D. With 0 bases removed from V and 3 bases from J, the gap between germline ends came to 38 bases. The CDR3 extends over 24 amino acids. Germline CDR1 is TSWWSYY and CDR2 is QGS. The CDR3 spells CALGELMAPRLAPPGVRFADKLIF. The CDR3 DNA sequence: TGTGCTCTTGGGGAACTTATGGCCCCTCGTTTGGCCCCCCCCGGTGTGCGTTTCGCCGATAAACTCATCTTT.

By its share, this clone is medium-sized. The chain uses TRDV2 and TRDJ2; 8 bases fit TRDD3. The junction had 3 bases not matched to a gene; V was cut back by 4 bases and J by 3 bases. Germline CDR1 is GEAIGNYY and CDR2 is EKD. The length of the CDR3 is 14 residues. The CDR3 DNA reads TGTGCCTGTGATCCCTGGGGGATGACAGCACAACTCTTCTTT. The encoded protein is CACDPWGMTAQLFF.

The genes are TRDV1 and TRDJ1; 9 bases align to TRDD3. The CDR3 contains 19 residues. The trim removed 2 bases at V and 8 bases at J, leaving 21 bases unmatched. Germline V gene data show CDR1 as TSWWSYY and CDR2 as QGS. This chain's CDR3 is CALGEGTGRTGGHPLKLIF. The CDR3 DNA follows: TGTGCTCTTGGGGAAGGGACAGGGAGGACTGGGGGACATCCCCTAAAACTCATCTTT.

This clone was seen more than once but under ten times. This chain uses TRDV1 with TRDJ1, with 7 bases lining up with TRDD3. Unmatched junction bases numbered 19, after V lost 0 bases and J lost 0 bases. The CDR3 extends over 21 amino acids. Germline CDR1 and CDR2: TSWWSYY and QGS. The CDR3 bases are TGTGCTCTTGGGGAACTAACGCCACTGTTAACTAGGATACGATACACCGATAAACTCATCTTT. Translated, it gives CALGELTPLLTRIRYTDKLIF.

The rearrangement joins TRDV3 to TRDJ1, with a possible D match to TRDD2 (8 bases). CDR1 and CDR2 (germline): TVYSNPD, GDNSRS (reference sequence). This CDR3 spans 18 amino acids. Trimming stripped 5 bases from V and 0 bases from J, with 28 bases between. The CDR3 DNA is TGTGCCAGCTTCCTACCGGGAGTGGGGGACCACTACACCGATAAACTCATCTTT. It is translated as CASFLPGVGDHYTDKLIF.

Only a few counts were recorded for this clone. The chain combines TRDV1 with TRDJ1; TRDD3 matches at 8 bases. The CDR3 totals 18 residues. CDR1 TSWWSYY and CDR2 QGS come from the germline V gene. With V trimmed by 2 bases and J by 0 bases, 11 bases remained unmatched. DNA of the CDR3: TGTGCTCTTGGGGAATTGTTTCGTAAACTGGGGGACACCGATAAACTCATCTTT. It yields the protein CALGELFRKLGDTDKLIF.

V and J are TRDV1 and TRDJ1; D may correspond to TRDD2 or TRDD3 (5 bases each). Germline values: CDR1 TSWWSYY, CDR2 QGS. V was clipped by 1 base and J by 4 bases, with 31 bases between them. This CDR3 comprises 21 residues. This chain's CDR3 is CALGEQPTGGFWARAGDKLIF. As DNA, the CDR3 is TGTGCTCTTGGGGAACAACCTACGGGCGGTTTCTGGGCCAGGGCAGGCGATAAACTCATCTTT.

The chain joins TRDV1 to TRDJ1; D remains unclear. V lost 5 bases and J 7 bases, leaving 17 bases between the germline ends. The CDR3 loop spans 14 amino acids. Germline V gene data show CDR1 as TSWWSYY and CDR2 as QGS. CDR3 sequence: CALGPQDVRAKLIF. The CDR3 coding sequence is TGTGCTCTTGGGCCCCAGGACGTACGGGCTAAACTCATCTTT.

This clone was seen more than once but under ten times. V usage is TRDV1 and J usage is TRDJ1; TRDD3 matches at 9 bases. The CDR3 loop spans 20 amino acids. V was pared by 0 bases and J by 0 bases, with 14 bases of the junction left unmatched. CDR1 is TSWWSYY, CDR2 QGS, per germline. The CDR3 region has the DNA TGTGCTCTTGGGGAACTTACGCTCCGTACTGGGGGAGCTCACACCGATAAACTCATCTTT. Protein product: CALGELTLRTGGAHTDKLIF.

This clone is termed medium-sized. Other DNA sequences of this sample code for an identical CDR3. V gene TRDV2 combines with J gene TRDJ1, with 8 nucleotides matching TRDD3. The CDR3 loop spans 17 amino acids. Trimming removed 3 bases from V and 0 bases from J; junction bases left unmatched: 11. CDR1 and CDR2 (germline): GEAIGNYY, EKD. The CDR3 DNA follows: TGTGCCTGTGACGGTGATCCACTGGGGGCGTACACCGATAAACTCATCTTT. It codes for CACDGDPLGAYTDKLIF.

This clone was observed a handful of times. The V and J genes are TRDV1 and TRDJ1, with 13 bases matching TRDD3. With V trimmed by 1 base and J by 4 bases, 21 bases remained unmatched. Germline assignment: CDR1 TSWWSYY and CDR2 QGS. The CDR3 contains 22 residues. Here the CDR3 DNA reads TGTGCTCTTGGGGAACCCCGGGGACTGGGGGATACGATTCGCCCTTCGGACGATAAACTCATCTTT. This codes for CALGEPRGLGDTIRPSDDKLIF.

This clone has only a few counts. J is TRDJ1 and V is TRDV1, with 12 bases aligning to TRDD3. The V gene end was trimmed by 0 bases and the J gene end by 4 bases; junction bases not matched to a gene: 24. The germline gives CDR1 TSWWSYY, CDR2 QGS. This CDR3 is built from 23 residues. The CDR3 DNA reads as TGTGCTCTTGGGGAACTAGGGACGACCTCCTCGCTGACTGGGGGATACTTAGTCGATAAACTCATCTTT. Its protein product is CALGELGTTSSLTGGYLVDKLIF.

J is TRDJ2 and V is TRDV1; 11 bases agree with TRDD3. The length of the CDR3 is 22 residues. Germline lookup yields CDR1 TSWWSYY and CDR2 QGS. Trimming took 2 bases from V and 0 from J; bases not matched to a gene: 17. In DNA, the CDR3 is TGTGCTCTTGGGGAAGTGGTCGTCGCCCACTGGGGGATAAATGCTTTGACAGCACAACTCTTCTTT. Protein: CALGEVVVAHWGINALTAQLFF.

This sequence joins TRDV1 and TRDJ1, with 13 bases matching TRDD3. CDR3 length: 20 amino acids. Looked up from germline, CDR1 is TSWWSYY and CDR2 is QGS. V was clipped by 2 bases and J by 5 bases; unmatched bases: 17. The CDR3 DNA reads TGTGCTCTTGGGGAATCGTTGGAACTGGGGGATACGCCTGGGCATGATAAACTCATCTTT. Translated, it gives CALGESLELGDTPGHDKLIF.

This clone has a handful of counts. V and J are TRDV1 and TRDJ1; D unclear. V was clipped by 4 bases and J by 3 bases, with 18 bases between them. The CDR3 has 16 residues. Germline CDR1 reads TSWWSYY; CDR2 reads QGS. The CDR3 loop reads CALGVLPASGPDKLIF. CDR3 DNA sequence: TGTGCTCTTGGGGTTCTCCCAGCCTCCGGGCCCGATAAACTCATCTTT.

Comment on this clone: Mismatch with germline at one junction end may stem from a read error. The J gene is TRDJ1, the V gene TRDV1; TRDD3 matches 8 bases. This CDR3 is built from 21 residues. Per germline, CDR1 TSWWSYY and CDR2 QGS. The CDR3 DNA sequence: TGTGCTCGTGGGGACCCCCTTCCGCCTGGGGCCTTACTGGGGGACACCGATAAACTCATCTTT. This translates into CARGDPLPPGALLGDTDKLIF.

The chain is built from TRDV1 and TRDJ1; TRDD3 aligns across 9 bases. The V and J ends lost 1 base and 0 bases, in that order; junction bases with no gene match: 12. The CDR3 has 19 residues. Germline loops: CDR1 TSWWSYY, CDR2 QGS. The CDR3 bases are TGTGCTCTTGGGGAACAGGCACCAAACTGGGGGACTTACACCGATAAACTCATCTTT. It encodes CALGEQAPNWGTYTDKLIF.

Only a few counts were recorded for this clone. V is TRDV1 and J is TRDJ1, with TRDD2 as a possible D gene (6 bases). Germline CDR1 and CDR2: TSWWSYY and QGS. With 2 bases removed from V and 4 bases from J, the gap between germline ends came to 38 bases. This CDR3 spans 23 amino acids. The CDR3 reads CALGEIRTFPLGGRLGRLDKLIF. The CDR3 DNA sequence: TGTGCTCTTGGGGAAATCAGGACCTTCCCCCTGGGCGGCCGTCTGGGCCGCCTCGATAAACTCATCTTT.

This clone was recorded a few times. The chain uses TRDV1 and TRDJ1, with D possibly matching TRDD3 (6 bases). V lost 0 bases to trimming and J lost 0 bases, with 23 bases between them. CDR1 TSWWSYY and CDR2 QGS come from the germline V gene. The CDR3 loop spans 20 amino acids. The DNA for the CDR3 is TGTGCTCTTGGGGAACTAGAGATCGGTAGGAGTGGGGGGGACACCGATAAACTCATCTTT. It encodes CALGELEIGRSGGDTDKLIF.

V is TRDV1 and J is TRDJ1; no reliable D call. Trimming shortened V by 0 bases and J by 1 base, and 21 bases separated the two germline ends. Per germline, CDR1 TSWWSYY and CDR2 QGS. The CDR3 is 19 residues long. The chain's CDR3 is CALGELSLGPCTSTDKLIF. The DNA for the CDR3 is TGTGCTCTTGGGGAACTTTCACTCGGCCCGTGTACTTCCACCGATAAACTCATCTTT.

The V gene is TRDV1, the J gene TRDJ1; D may be TRDD3 (8 bases). Germline V gene lookup returns CDR1 TSWWSYY and CDR2 QGS. This CDR3 contains 26 residues. V was clipped by 0 bases and J by 5 bases, with 46 bases between them. CDR3 in amino acids: CALGELPQPRDLPASGGRDPTDKLIF. The DNA of the CDR3 is TGTGCTCTTGGGGAACTACCTCAACCCCGAGACCTTCCTGCTTCTGGGGGACGCGACCCGACTGATAAACTCATCTTT.

V and J are TRDV1 and TRDJ1; 8 bases fit TRDD3. The CDR3 length is 21 residues. Germline CDR1 and CDR2: TSWWSYY and QGS. Trimming at V came to 0 bases and at J to 3 bases, leaving 21 bases not matched to a gene. As DNA, the CDR3 is TGTGCTCTTGGGGAACTTGCTACGAAGGGGGGATATATCAAGTACTCCGATAAACTCATCTTT. It specifies CALGELATKGGYIKYSDKLIF.

The chain joins TRDV2 to TRDJ3; 7 bases are shared with TRDD3. Germline CDR1 reads GEAIGNYY; CDR2 reads EKD. The CDR3 contains 23 residues. The V gene end was trimmed by 0 bases and the J gene end by 0 bases; junction bases not matched to a gene: 19. Written as DNA, the CDR3 is TGTGCCTGTGACACCGTAGTCCTGGGGGGGGACATATCCCGCTCCTGGGACACCCGACAGATGTTTTTC. Amino acid sequence: CACDTVVLGGDISRSWDTRQMFF.

This clone was seen a few times. The rearrangement joins TRDV1 to TRDJ1; possibly TRDD3 for D (6 bases). Germline-derived CDR1 and CDR2 are TSWWSYY and QGS. The CDR3 is 20 residues long. V was shortened by 1 base and J by 0 bases, with 24 bases between the two germline ends. The CDR3 region has the DNA TGTGCTCTTGGGGAACAACTACTACTGCCGGGGGGAAAGTACACCGATAAACTCATCTTT. It yields the protein CALGEQLLLPGGKYTDKLIF.

The rearrangement links TRDV1 to TRDJ1, with 8 bases fitting TRDD3. Germline trimming cut 5 bases from V and 0 bases from J; bases unmatched to any gene: 8. The CDR3 loop spans 16 amino acids. The germline gives CDR1 TSWWSYY, CDR2 QGS. The chain's CDR3 is CALGTAGGEYTDKLIF. The CDR3 DNA is TGTGCTCTTGGGACGGCTGGGGGAGAGTACACCGATAAACTCATCTTT.

This chain joins TRDV1 and TRDJ1, with 8 bases that match TRDD3. Trimming cost V 0 bases and J 0 bases; bases outside gene matches: 6. CDR3 size: 17 residues. Germline CDR1 reads TSWWSYY; CDR2 reads QGS. The CDR3 loop reads CALGELWYWGYTDKLIF. In DNA, the CDR3 is TGTGCTCTTGGGGAACTGTGGTACTGGGGGTACACCGATAAACTCATCTTT.

The rearrangement joins TRDV1 to TRDJ1; D is possibly TRDD3 (5 bases). Germline assignment: CDR1 TSWWSYY and CDR2 QGS. The V gene lost 8 bases and the J gene lost 0 bases, with 19 bases spanning the gap. The CDR3 loop spans 16 amino acids. For the CDR3, the DNA is TGTGCTCTTACGGACGGGGGGTGGAAGAACACCGATAAACTCATCTTT. It specifies CALTDGGWKNTDKLIF.

The genes are TRDV1 and TRDJ2; D assignment may be TRDD2 or TRDD3 (5 bases each). The CDR3 covers 15 residues. The germline V gene has CDR1 TSWWSYY and CDR2 QGS. The ends were cut back, 4 bases at V and 4 bases at J, with 13 bases in the middle. CDR3 protein: CALGGPTGGTAQLFF. The DNA of the CDR3 is TGTGCTCTTGGGGGCCCTACGGGGGGGACAGCACAACTCTTCTTT.

As to this clone: No DNA is shown, since the ends of the CDR3 on it are uncertain; the CDR3 is the one TCRdb lists. For the J gene the call is TRDJ1; the V gene lacks a call; the table's TRDD3 call for D was not verified on the DNA. The CDR3 contains 25 residues when both ends are counted. The CDR3 sequence: CALGELADSSYDCGYDVDPTDKLIF.

The chain couples TRDV1 to TRDJ1; no reliable D call. The CDR3 is made up of 12 amino acids. Germline CDR1 reads TSWWSYY; CDR2 reads QGS. V was shortened by 4 bases and J by 0 bases, with 3 bases between the two germline ends. The CDR3 here is CALGGDTDKLIF. The DNA of the CDR3 is TGTGCTCTTGGGGGAGACACCGATAAACTCATCTTT.